The source of this TCR beta chain is a study of molecular identifiers for immune sequencing clone quantification. Every naive CD8 library was made from between roughly 18,000 and 1,000,000 sorted cells with 10%, 30% or 50% RNA. In this sample, this clonotype turned up many times. The antigen is undetermined. Study-level findings and limits: Highly expanded clone sizes could end up underestimated if a barcode were shared by identical TCR molecules.

Trimming took 5 bases from V and 7 from J, leaving 13 bases between them. The CDR3 is 13 residues long. Germline V lookup: CDR1 MNHEY, CDR2 SVGEGT. TCRdb fed the PCR reads into MiXCR, producing one record per CDR3 protein. The data hold just under 650,000 distinct CDR3 sequences, with approximately 20% observed a single time. Source material: naive CD8+ T cells from blood, with Jurkat cell RNA spiked in. This sample's subset: FACS-sorted CD8+CD4-CCR7+CD45RA+ naive T cells. This receptor was identified in a human donor in good health. Some libraries in this study had Jurkat cell RNA spiked in. The chain couples TRBV6-2 or TRBV6-3 to TRBJ2-3; D may be TRBD1 (5 bases). CDR3 in DNA: TGTGCCAGCAGTCAGGGAAGGTGGAATACGCAGTATTTT. Amino acid sequence: CASSQGRWNTQYF.